This entry lists 21 T cell receptor beta chains sequenced from one sample in a study of response to subunit inactivated influenza vaccine. TCRdb recomputed calls from the RT-PCR reads with MiXCR, one row per CDR3 protein. The sample contains 150,000 or so distinct CDR3 sequences, 11% of which appear only once. The specimen comprised non-naive T cells sorted from PBMCs, sampled more than 35 days after vaccination. The receptors stem from a man over 45 who received an inactivated influenza vaccine.

This clonotype occurred a few times. The CDR3, as DNA: TGTGCCAGCTCCTGGACCTTCCGGGAGGAGACCCAGTACTTC. This encodes CASSWTFREETQYF. This sequence joins TRBV6-1 and TRBJ2-5; weak D call: TRBD2 (6 bases). The CDR3 length is 14 residues. Trimming removed 8 bases from V and 5 bases from J, with 18 bases in between. Germline loops: CDR1 MNHNS, CDR2 SASEGT.

This clonotype has just a few counts. The rearrangement links TRBV12-2 to TRBJ2-4; the table assigns TRBD1, which was not confirmed against the DNA. TRBV12-2 is marked as a pseudogene. The CDR3 consists of 18 residues. Here the CDR3 DNA reads TGTGCAAGTCGCTTAGCGGCTAGCGGGGGGGGCGGGGAAAACATTCAGTACTTC. The encoded protein is CASRLAASGGGGENIQYF.

J is TRBJ1-6 and V is TRBV10-2, with 7 bases aligning to TRBD1. The CDR3 is 15 amino acids. The germline CDR1 and CDR2 sequences are WSHSY and SAAADI. Trimming cost V 3 bases and J 6 bases; bases outside gene matches: 5. CDR3 nucleotide sequence: TGCGCCAGCAGTGAAGACAGGGAGAGTAATTCACCCCTCCACTTT. Its translation: CASSEDRESNSPLHF.

This clonotype was recorded a few times. V gene TRBV27 combines with J gene TRBJ2-3; 8 nucleotides match TRBD2. Trimming at V came to 2 bases and at J to 0 bases, leaving 4 bases not matched to a gene. Germline loops: CDR1 MNHEY, CDR2 SMNVEV (reference sequence). The CDR3 is 16 residues long. The CDR3 DNA follows: TGTGCCAGCAGTTTAGCGGGGGGCGGTAGCACAGATACGCAGTATTTT. It codes for CASSLAGGGSTDTQYF.

This clonotype was detected a few times. The gene calls are TRBV12-3 or TRBV12-4 and TRBJ2-3; the D is unclear. This CDR3 is 14 amino acids long. The V gene lost 2 bases and the J gene lost 4 bases, with 10 bases spanning the gap. CDR3 in DNA: TGTGCCAGCAGTTTAATGAGCGAGGCAGATACGCAGTATTTT. Translated: CASSLMSEADTQYF.

This clonotype was seen a few times. The rearrangement links TRBV7-9 to TRBJ1-1; D gene uncertain. CDR3 size: 12 residues. The V and J ends lost 5 bases and 4 bases respectively, with 8 bases between them. The germline V gene encodes CDR1 SEHNR and CDR2 FQNEAQ (reference sequence). CDR3 in amino acids: CASSGWATEAFF. The CDR3 DNA reads TGTGCCAGCAGCGGGTGGGCCACTGAAGCTTTCTTT.

In this sample, this clonotype turned up many times. J is TRBJ2-5 and V is TRBV24-1, with TRBD2 matching 8 bases. The CDR3 runs 15 residues. The germline V gene encodes CDR1 KGHDR and CDR2 SFDVKD. Germline trimming cut 5 bases from V and 5 bases from J; bases unmatched to any gene: 9. CDR3 in DNA: TGTGCCACCAGTGCGACCGGGACTAGTCGGGAGACCCAGTACTTC. Translating gives CATSATGTSRETQYF.

This clonotype was detected a few times. The genes are TRBV11-1 and TRBJ2-5, with TRBD2 matching over 14 bases. Losses at the gene ends were 5 bases for V and 1 base for J; bases not matched to a gene: 6. Germline V gene sequence: CDR1 SGHAT, CDR2 FQDESV (reference sequence). The CDR3 covers 17 residues. The CDR3 is CASSPGTSGSLQETQYF. For the CDR3, the DNA is TGTGCCAGCAGCCCAGGGACTAGCGGGAGCCTCCAAGAGACCCAGTACTTC.

The V gene is TRBV27, the J gene TRBJ1-4; D not certain. The V end was cut by 7 bases, the J end by 0 bases, with 12 bases between. The length of the CDR3 is 15 residues. Germline V gene data show CDR1 as MNHEY and CDR2 as SMNVEV (reference sequence). CDR3: CASNPVGATNEKLFF. DNA of the CDR3: TGTGCCAGCAACCCGGTCGGTGCAACTAATGAAAAACTGTTTTTT.

This clonotype has ten or more counts. The rearrangement uses TRBV4-2 and TRBJ2-1; 14 positions agree with TRBD2. The CDR3 extends over 17 amino acids. Germline CDR1 and CDR2: LGHNA and YNFKEQ. J was trimmed by 4 bases and V by 1 base; bases with no gene match: 3. The CDR3 reads CASSQGTSGGFYNEQFF. The CDR3 bases are TGTGCCAGCAGCCAAGGGACTAGCGGGGGGTTTTACAATGAGCAGTTCTTC.

The sample holds a few counts of this clonotype. V usage is TRBV7-9 and J usage is TRBJ2-7; 11 nucleotides match TRBD1. Trimming at V came to 10 bases and at J to 5 bases, leaving 10 bases not matched to a gene. The CDR3 length is 14 residues. Germline V gives CDR1 SEHNR, CDR2 FQNEAQ (reference sequence). CDR3 sequence reads: CATLGTGGSHEQYF. The CDR3 DNA reads as TGTGCCACCCTCGGGACAGGGGGATCCCACGAGCAGTACTTC.

The rearrangement links TRBV12-3 or TRBV12-4 to TRBJ2-7; D gene unclear. Trimming pared 3 bases from V and 5 bases from J, leaving 5 bases between. This CDR3 has 11 amino acids. DNA of the CDR3: TGTGCCAGCAGTTTTCAGCACGAGCAGTACTTC. It encodes CASSFQHEQYF.

V is TRBV12-3 or TRBV12-4 and J is TRBJ2-3; D is unresolved. This CDR3 region has 12 residues. V lost 6 bases to trimming and J lost 6 bases, with 10 bases between them. The CDR3 DNA follows: TGTGCCAGCAGATCTTTCTGGGATACGCAGTATTTT. Translation: CASRSFWDTQYF.

This rearrangement joins TRBV19 to TRBJ2-1; TRBD2 matches at 13 bases. Germline loops: CDR1 LNHDA, CDR2 SQIVND (reference sequence). J gave up 4 bases and V 6 bases, and 9 bases lay outside the gene matches. The CDR3 has 17 amino acids. The CDR3 spells CASRRGTSGNKYNEQFF. DNA of the CDR3: TGTGCCAGTAGGCGTGGGACTAGCGGGAATAAATACAATGAGCAGTTCTTC.

Notes on this clonotype: This may stem from a read error, because a much larger clone lies one nucleotide away. The chain recombines TRBV4-2 with TRBJ2-5, with a possible D match to TRBD2 (5 bases). Germline V CDR1 and CDR2: LGHNA, YNFKEQ. This CDR3 has 17 residues. In nucleotides, the CDR3 is TGTGCCAGCATCCAAATCAGACGGACTCTAACCCAAGAGACCCAGTACTTC. This encodes CASIQIRRTLTQETQYF.

The CDR3 DNA reads TGTGCCACCAGCAGACCCGGTTACTACGAGCAGTACTTC. It translates to CATSRPGYYEQYF. The chain is built from TRBV15 and TRBJ2-7; D is unresolved. The CDR3 length is 13 residues. CDR1 and CDR2 (germline): LNHNV, YYDKDF (reference sequence). Trimming left V 2 bases short and J 3 bases short, with 8 bases between.

A few counts support this clonotype. The chain carries TRBV15 and TRBJ1-1, with TRBD1 identical over 7 bases. Trimming removed 1 base from V and 2 bases from J; junction bases left unmatched: 4. The CDR3 contains 15 residues. CDR1 is LNHNV, CDR2 YYDKDF, per germline (reference sequence). This CDR3 is CATSRGGTANTEAFF. The DNA for the CDR3 is TGTGCCACCAGCAGAGGGGGGACAGCAAACACTGAAGCTTTCTTT.

This clonotype was recorded at least ten times. The chain joins TRBV24-1 to TRBJ2-3, with 7 bases fitting TRBD2. The CDR3 contains 14 residues. J gave up 2 bases and V 9 bases, and 7 bases lay outside the gene matches. The germline V gene has CDR1 KGHDR and CDR2 SFDVKD. CDR3 sequence: CATGGGGPTDTQYF. CDR3 coding DNA: TGTGCCACCGGGGGGGGAGGACCCACAGATACGCAGTATTTT.

This sequence joins TRBV4-1 and TRBJ2-5; TRBD2 matches 9 bases. Germline lookup yields CDR1 MGHRA and CDR2 YSYEKL. This CDR3 region has 14 residues. Trimming at V came to 6 bases and at J to 1 base, leaving 3 bases not matched to a gene. The CDR3 DNA reads TGCGCCAGCAGTAATAGCGGGGGCCAAGAGACCCAGTACTTC. Protein product: CASSNSGGQETQYF.

This clonotype was seen repeatedly, ten times or more. The chain is built from TRBV24-1 and TRBJ2-1; 9 nucleotides match TRBD2. Trimming cost V 5 bases and J 8 bases; bases outside gene matches: 12. The germline V gene encodes CDR1 KGHDR and CDR2 SFDVKD. The CDR3 extends over 16 amino acids. CDR3 bases: TGTGCCACCAGTGGGAGGGGCGGGAGGGTTGCCTATGAGCAGTTCTTC. This translates into CATSGRGGRVAYEQFF.

The table lists this clonotype with many counts. The chain joins TRBV12-3 or TRBV12-4 to TRBJ1-2; D is unresolved. V was pared by 6 bases and J by 3 bases, with 17 bases between. The CDR3 has 15 residues. CDR3 DNA: TGTGCCAGCAGGCCGACGGGTCAGGCCCACTATGGCTACACCTTC. Translating it yields CASRPTGQAHYGYTF.